The next 11 T cell receptor beta chains were all read from a single sample in a study of cytomegalovirus exposure and HLA in healthy donors. A multiplex PCR was run with 60 Vbeta primers and 13 Jbeta primers. Repertoires were generated with immunoSEQ multiplex PCR, while TCRdb's copy carries only in-frame clones and drops some. The table counts around 70,000 clones; about 4% lies in the top ten. Sequencing was carried out using PBMCs. The receptor set was obtained from a female donor in good health and CMV-seropositive.

This chain joins TRBV4-1 and TRBJ2-5; D call uncertain. The germline gives CDR1 MGHRA, CDR2 YSYEKL. The length of the CDR3 is 13 residues. The V end lost 4 bases, the J end lost 3 bases, and 9 bases lay between the germline ends. The CDR3: CASSLGSKETQYF. The DNA of the CDR3 is TGCGCCAGCAGCCTGGGCAGCAAAGAGACCCAGTACTTC.

The rearrangement links TRBV4-3 to TRBJ2-3; the match to TRBD2 covers 9 bases. The CDR3 sequence is 17 residues long. Looked up from germline, CDR1 is LGHNA and CDR2 is YSLEER. Germline trimming cut 1 base from V and 3 bases from J; bases unmatched to any gene: 8. This CDR3 is CASSQGAGGRRTDTQYF. The CDR3 bases are TGCGCCAGCAGCCAAGGGGCGGGGGGGCGGAGGACAGATACGCAGTATTTT.

V and J are TRBV29-1 and TRBJ2-1; D possibly corresponds to TRBD2 (6 bases). This CDR3 comprises 14 residues. V lost 7 bases and J lost 6, with 19 bases in between. Germline CDR1 is SQVTM and CDR2 is ANQGSEA. CDR3 residues: CSADRDLGGNEQFF. In DNA form, the CDR3 reads TGCAGCGCCGACCGGGACTTGGGGGGCAATGAGCAGTTCTTC.

The rearrangement links TRBV9 to TRBJ1-2, with 7 bases aligning to TRBD1. Germline-derived CDR1 and CDR2 are SGDLS and YYNGEE. The CDR3 is made up of 13 amino acids. J gave up 6 bases and V 3 bases, and 5 bases lay outside the gene matches. CDR3 sequence reads: CASSAQGIDGYTF. Written as DNA, the CDR3 is TGTGCCAGCAGCGCACAGGGGATCGATGGCTACACCTTC.

CDR3 nucleotides: TGTGCCAGCAGCTTAACCCAGGGGAAAACAGATACGCAGTATTTT. It translates to CASSLTQGKTDTQYF. The chain carries TRBV7-9 and TRBJ2-3; possible D gene TRBD1, 6 bases. Looked up from germline, CDR1 is SEHNR and CDR2 is FQNEAQ (reference sequence). The ends were cut back, 2 bases at V and 3 bases at J, with 12 bases in the middle. The CDR3 runs 15 residues.

The chain has TRBV7-9 and TRBJ1-1, with TRBD1 matching over 7 bases. The CDR3 spans 14 residues. Germline values: CDR1 SEHNR, CDR2 FQNEAQ (reference sequence). V dropped 3 bases and J dropped 1; count of bases not matched to a gene: 2. The CDR3 region is CASSLGQRNTEAFF. CDR3 sequence (DNA): TGTGCCAGCAGCTTGGGACAGAGGAACACTGAAGCTTTCTTT.

This chain links TRBV7-8 with TRBJ2-7, with a possible D match to TRBD1 (5 bases). The V and J ends lost 2 bases and 3 bases respectively, with 11 bases between them. The CDR3 loop spans 14 amino acids. The germline V gene encodes CDR1 SGHVS and CDR2 FQNEAQ. The CDR3: CASSLLTEIYEQYF. CDR3 DNA sequence: TGTGCCAGCAGCTTACTGACAGAGATCTACGAGCAGTACTTC.

The V call is TRBV5-1, the J call TRBJ2-7, with 8 bases lining up with TRBD1. Germline values: CDR1 SGHRS, CDR2 YFSETQ. This CDR3 contains 15 residues. Trimming cost V 2 bases and J 3 bases; bases outside gene matches: 7. In DNA form, the CDR3 reads TGCGCCAGCAGCTTCCGGGGACAGGAGGACTACGAGCAGTACTTC. Protein product: CASSFRGQEDYEQYF.

The gene calls are TRBV7-8 and TRBJ2-7; 10 bases match TRBD1. The trim removed 4 bases at V and 3 bases at J, leaving 18 bases unmatched. The CDR3 totals 19 residues. CDR1 SGHVS and CDR2 FQNEAQ come from the germline V gene. Here the CDR3 reads CASSSHGGQGRSSYYEQYF. The CDR3 nucleotides are TGTGCCAGCAGCTCGCATGGGGGACAGGGGCGTTCTTCCTACTACGAGCAGTACTTC. Complete variable domain (other parts from reference TRBV7-8 and TRBJ2-7): GAGVSQSPRYKVAKRGQDVALRCDPISGHVSLFWYQQALGQGPEFLTYFQNEAQLDKSGLPSDRFFAERPEGSVSTLKIQRTQQEDSAVYLCASSSHGGQGRSSYYEQYFGPGTRLTVT.

The gene calls are TRBV5-1 and TRBJ1-2; no reliable D call. The CDR3 sequence is 12 residues long. Germline V gene lookup returns CDR1 SGHRS and CDR2 YFSETQ. V was shortened by 4 bases and J by 8 bases, with 12 bases between the two germline ends. The CDR3 bases are TGCGCCAGCAGCCAATCGACACTCGGCTACACCTTC. Translation: CASSQSTLGYTF.

V is TRBV9 and J is TRBJ1-3, with D unclear. The CDR3 contains 15 residues. Germline V lookup: CDR1 SGDLS, CDR2 YYNGEE. V gave up 0 bases and J gave up 0 bases, with 7 bases separating them. CDR3 sequence: CASSVGGRSGNTIYF. In DNA, the CDR3 is TGTGCCAGCAGCGTAGGAGGTCGCTCTGGAAACACCATATATTTT.